This TCR beta chain came from a study of identical twins. General study results and limits: Out-of-frame alpha sequences shared by twins showed excess low generation probability. Diverse VJ usage suggested most zero-insertion clonotypes were not invariant T cells.

TCRdb processed the 5' RACE reads anew with MiXCR; each CDR3 protein has one entry. The sample lists about 700,000 distinct CDR3 sequences; over 8.5% were seen once. Concerning this clonotype: What it recognizes is unknown.

Donors were all healthy Caucasians. This sample was shared with a second study, whose subject was yellow fever vaccine responses in identical twins.

Sequencing input: PBMCs. The clonotype comes from a woman in her late teens or twenties in good health.

CDR3 region: CASSLGVGAGRSSYNEQFF. CDR3 bases: TGTGCCAGCAGCTTAGGAGTTGGGGCGGGCCGGAGCTCCTACAATGAGCAGTTCTTC. This chain uses TRBV11-2 with TRBJ2-1, with D perhaps given as TRBD1 or TRBD2 (5 bases each). V lost 1 base, J lost 0 bases, and 19 bases lay in between. The CDR3 runs 19 residues. CDR1 is SGHAT, CDR2 FQNNGV, per germline.